The T cell receptor (beta chain) described here comes from a study of T cells in Graves' hyperthyroidism and ophthalmopathy. RNA transcripts were the template for amplifying TCR beta CDR3 regions. The HTBI primer set served for first-round RT-PCR of the TCR CDR3. MiXCR was run by TCRdb on the multiplex PCR reads, yielding one entry per CDR3 protein. The sample shows hundreds of thousands of distinct CDR3 sequences, 12% to 15% of them seen only once. Germline V gene data show CDR1 as MDHEN and CDR2 as SYDVKM. With V trimmed by 6 bases and J by 9 bases, 10 bases remained unmatched. The CDR3 contains 14 residues.

The source is a woman between 18 and 29 years old with Graves' hyperthyroidism. Sequencing was done on a sample of blood. The genes are TRBV28 and TRBJ1-5; TRBD1 matches 8 bases. The CDR3 protein is CASRAGTGRGPQHF. As DNA, the CDR3 is TGTGCCAGCAGGGCCGGGACAGGCCGAGGGCCCCAGCATTTT.